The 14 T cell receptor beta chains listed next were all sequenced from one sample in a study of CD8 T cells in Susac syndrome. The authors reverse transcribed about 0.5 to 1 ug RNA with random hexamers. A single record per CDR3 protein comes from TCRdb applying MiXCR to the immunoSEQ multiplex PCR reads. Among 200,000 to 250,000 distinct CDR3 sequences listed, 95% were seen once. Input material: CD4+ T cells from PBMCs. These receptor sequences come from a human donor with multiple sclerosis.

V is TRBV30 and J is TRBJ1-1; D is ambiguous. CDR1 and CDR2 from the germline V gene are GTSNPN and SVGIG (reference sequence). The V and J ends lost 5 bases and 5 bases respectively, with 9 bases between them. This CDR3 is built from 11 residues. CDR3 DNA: TGTGCCTGGTTGACCGGGACTGAAGCTTTCTTT. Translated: CAWLTGTEAFF.

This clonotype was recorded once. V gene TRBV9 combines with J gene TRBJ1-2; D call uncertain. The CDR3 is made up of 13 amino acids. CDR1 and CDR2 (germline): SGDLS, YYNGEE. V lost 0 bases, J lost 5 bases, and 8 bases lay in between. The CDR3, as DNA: TGTGCCAGCAGCGTAGCGACGGATTATGGCTACACCTTC. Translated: CASSVATDYGYTF. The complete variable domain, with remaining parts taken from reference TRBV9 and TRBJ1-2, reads DSGVTQTPKHLITATGQRVTLRCSPRSGDLSVYWYQQSLDQGLQFLIQYYNGEERAKGNILERFSAQQFPDLHSELNLSSLELGDSALYFCASSVATDYGYTFGSGTRLTVV.

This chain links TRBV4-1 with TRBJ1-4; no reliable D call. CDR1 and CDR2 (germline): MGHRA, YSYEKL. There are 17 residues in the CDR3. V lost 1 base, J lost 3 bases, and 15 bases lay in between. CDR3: CASSQVIVGPANEKLFF. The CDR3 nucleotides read TGCGCCAGCAGCCAAGTGATCGTCGGGCCGGCTAATGAAAAACTGTTTTTT.

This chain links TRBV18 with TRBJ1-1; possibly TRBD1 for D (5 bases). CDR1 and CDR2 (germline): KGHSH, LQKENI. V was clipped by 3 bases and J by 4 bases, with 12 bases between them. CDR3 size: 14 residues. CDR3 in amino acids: CASSPTVLGTEAFF. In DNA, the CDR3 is TGTGCCAGCTCACCGACAGTCTTGGGCACTGAAGCTTTCTTT. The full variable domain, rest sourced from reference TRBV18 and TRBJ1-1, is NAGVMQNPRHLVRRRGQEARLRCSPMKGHSHVYWYRQLPEEGLKFMVYLQKENIIDESGMPKERFSAEFPKEGPSILRIQQVVRGDSAAYFCASSPTVLGTEAFFGQGTRLTVV.

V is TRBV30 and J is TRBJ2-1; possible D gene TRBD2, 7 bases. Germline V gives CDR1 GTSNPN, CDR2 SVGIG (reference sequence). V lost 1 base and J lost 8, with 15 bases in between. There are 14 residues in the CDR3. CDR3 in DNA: TGTGCCTGGAGTGGGACGGGGGGCCGGGATGAGCAGTTCTTC. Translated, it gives CAWSGTGGRDEQFF.

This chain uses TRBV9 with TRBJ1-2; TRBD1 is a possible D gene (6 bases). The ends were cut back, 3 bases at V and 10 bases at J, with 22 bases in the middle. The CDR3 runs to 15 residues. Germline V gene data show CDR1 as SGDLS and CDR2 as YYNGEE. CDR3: CASSGAFSGTNSYTF. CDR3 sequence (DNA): TGTGCCAGCAGCGGAGCCTTCTCCGGGACAAATTCCTACACCTTC.

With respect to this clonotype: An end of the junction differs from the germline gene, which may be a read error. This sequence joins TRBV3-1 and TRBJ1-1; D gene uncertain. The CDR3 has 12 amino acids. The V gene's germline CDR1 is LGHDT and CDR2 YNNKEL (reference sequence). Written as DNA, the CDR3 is TGTGCCAGCAGCCAAGATAACATTGAAGCTTTCTTT. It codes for CASSQDNIEAFF.

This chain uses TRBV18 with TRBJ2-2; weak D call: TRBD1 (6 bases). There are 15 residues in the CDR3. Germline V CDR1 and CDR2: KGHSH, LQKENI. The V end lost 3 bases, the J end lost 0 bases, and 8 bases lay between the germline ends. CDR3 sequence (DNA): TGTGCCAGCTCACCCGGACAGCCGAACACCGGGGAGCTGTTTTTT. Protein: CASSPGQPNTGELFF.

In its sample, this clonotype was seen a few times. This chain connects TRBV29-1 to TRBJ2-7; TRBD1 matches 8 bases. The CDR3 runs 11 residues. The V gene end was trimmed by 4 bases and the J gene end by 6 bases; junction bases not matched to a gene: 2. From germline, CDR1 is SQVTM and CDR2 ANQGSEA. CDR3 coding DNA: TGCAGCGTTGGAGACAGGGGCGAGCAGTACTTC. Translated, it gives CSVGDRGEQYF.

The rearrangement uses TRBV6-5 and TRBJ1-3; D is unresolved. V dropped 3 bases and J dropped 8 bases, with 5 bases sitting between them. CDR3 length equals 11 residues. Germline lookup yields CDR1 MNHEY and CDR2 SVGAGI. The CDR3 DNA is TGTGCCAGCAGTTATAAGGACACCATATATTTT. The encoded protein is CASSYKDTIYF.

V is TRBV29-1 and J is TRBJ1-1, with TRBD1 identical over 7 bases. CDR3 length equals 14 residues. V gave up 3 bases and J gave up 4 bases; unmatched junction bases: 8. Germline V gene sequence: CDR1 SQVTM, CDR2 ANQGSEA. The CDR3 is CSVDVGQAGTEAFF. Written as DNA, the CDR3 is TGCAGCGTTGATGTTGGACAGGCGGGCACTGAAGCTTTCTTT.

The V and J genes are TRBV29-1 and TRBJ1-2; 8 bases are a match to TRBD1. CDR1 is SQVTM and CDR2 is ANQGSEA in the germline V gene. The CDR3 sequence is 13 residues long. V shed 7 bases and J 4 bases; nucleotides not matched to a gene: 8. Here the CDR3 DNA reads TGCAGCGGTTACAGGGGGGTCGGCTATGGCTACACCTTC. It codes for CSGYRGVGYGYTF.

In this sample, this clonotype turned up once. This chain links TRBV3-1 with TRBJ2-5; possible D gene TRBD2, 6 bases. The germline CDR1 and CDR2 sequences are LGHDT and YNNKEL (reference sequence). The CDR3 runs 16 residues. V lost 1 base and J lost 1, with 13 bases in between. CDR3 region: CASSQASAGPQETQYF. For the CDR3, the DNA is TGTGCCAGCAGCCAAGCCTCTGCGGGGCCCCAAGAGACCCAGTACTTC.

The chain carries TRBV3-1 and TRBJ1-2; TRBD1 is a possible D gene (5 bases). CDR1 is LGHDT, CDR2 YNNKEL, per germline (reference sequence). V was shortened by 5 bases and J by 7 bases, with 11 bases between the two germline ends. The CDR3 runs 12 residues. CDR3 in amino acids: CASSSSGSGYTF. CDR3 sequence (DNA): TGTGCCAGCAGCTCATCAGGGAGTGGCTACACCTTC.